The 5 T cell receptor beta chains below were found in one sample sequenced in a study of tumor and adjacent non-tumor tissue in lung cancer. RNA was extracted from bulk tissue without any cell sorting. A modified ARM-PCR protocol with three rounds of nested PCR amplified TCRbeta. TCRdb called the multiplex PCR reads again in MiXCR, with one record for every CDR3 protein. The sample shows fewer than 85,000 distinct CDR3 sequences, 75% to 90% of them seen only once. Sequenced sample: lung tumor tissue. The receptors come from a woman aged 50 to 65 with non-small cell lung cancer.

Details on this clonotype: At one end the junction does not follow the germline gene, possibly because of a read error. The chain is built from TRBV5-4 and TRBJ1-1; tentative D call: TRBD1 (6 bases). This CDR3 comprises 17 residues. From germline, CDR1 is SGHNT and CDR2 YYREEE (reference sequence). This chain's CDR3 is CASSPPPTGGMITEAIF. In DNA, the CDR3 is TGTGCCAGCAGCCCGCCTCCGACAGGCGGGATGATCACTGAAGCTATCTTT. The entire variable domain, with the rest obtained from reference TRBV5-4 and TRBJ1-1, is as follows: ETGVTQSPTHLIKTRGQQVTLRCSSQSGHNTVSWYQQALGQGPQFIFQYYREEENGRGNFPPRFSGLQFPNYSSELNVNALELDDSALYLCASSPPPTGGMITEAIFGQGTRLTVV.

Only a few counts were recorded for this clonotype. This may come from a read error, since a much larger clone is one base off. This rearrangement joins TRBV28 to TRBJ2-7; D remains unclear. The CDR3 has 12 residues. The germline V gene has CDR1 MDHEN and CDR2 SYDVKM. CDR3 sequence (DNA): TGTGCCAGCAGTTTAACATTTTACGGGCAGTACTTC. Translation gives CASSLTFYGQYF.

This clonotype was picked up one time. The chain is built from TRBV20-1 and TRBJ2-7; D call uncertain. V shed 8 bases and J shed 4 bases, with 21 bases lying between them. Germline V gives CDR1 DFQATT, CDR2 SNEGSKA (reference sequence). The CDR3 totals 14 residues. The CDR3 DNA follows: TGCAGTTCTACAGAACAGAGCTACGGGTACGAGCAGTACTTC. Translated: CSSTEQSYGYEQYF.

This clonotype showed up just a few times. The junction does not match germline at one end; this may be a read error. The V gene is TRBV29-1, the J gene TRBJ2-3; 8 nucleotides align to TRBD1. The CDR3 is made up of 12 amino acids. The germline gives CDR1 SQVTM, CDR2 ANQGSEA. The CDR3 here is CNVGQGGDTQYF. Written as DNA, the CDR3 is TGTAACGTTGGACAGGGTGGTGATACGCAGTATTTT.

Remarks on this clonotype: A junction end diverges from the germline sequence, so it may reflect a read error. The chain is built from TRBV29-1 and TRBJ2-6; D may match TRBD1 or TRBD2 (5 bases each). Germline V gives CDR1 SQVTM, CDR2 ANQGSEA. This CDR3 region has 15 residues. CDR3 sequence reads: CSVVAASSGANILTF. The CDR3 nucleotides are TGTAGCGTTGTTGCAGCGAGCTCTGGGGCCAACATCCTGACTTTC.